The 26 T cell receptor beta chains in this list originate from one sample, sequenced in a study of CD8+ T cells in alopecia areata. Treatment reported: oral pan-JAK inhibitor, 5-10 mg twice daily. Extracted RNA was reverse transcribed into cDNA, the sequencing template. Sequencing was performed with immunoSEQ multiplex PCR; in TCRdb, only in-frame clones are kept and a portion is missing. Among 150,000 to 200,000 clones, just over 65% were seen once, and the ten largest hold approximately 0.9%. Specimen: CD4+ T cells sorted from blood, collected at week 4, from a patient treated with tofacitinib. The receptors were gathered from a human donor with alopecia areata.

The chain couples TRBV30 to TRBJ1-1; no definite D call. V was pared by 3 bases and J by 9 bases, with 11 bases between. The germline V gene encodes CDR1 GTSNPN and CDR2 SVGIG (reference sequence). There are 11 residues in the CDR3. The CDR3 region is CAWRGPPQAFF. CDR3 nucleotides: TGTGCCTGGAGAGGCCCACCCCAAGCTTTCTTT.

The CDR3, as DNA: TGTGCCAGCAGCCAGCCGGGACTCCCAAGCTCCTACAATGAGCAGTTCTTC. As protein: CASSQPGLPSSYNEQFF. V gene TRBV4-2 combines with J gene TRBJ2-1; tentative D call: TRBD2 (6 bases). The CDR3 sequence is 17 residues long. V was cut by 3 bases and J by 0 bases, with 15 bases left in between. CDR1 and CDR2 (germline): LGHNA, YNFKEQ.

J is TRBJ1-2 and V is TRBV10-3; D not certain. Germline V CDR1 and CDR2: ENHRY, SYGVKD. V was cut by 2 bases and J by 2 bases, with 6 bases left in between. CDR3 length: 13 residues. CDR3 nucleotides: TGTGCCATCAGTGAGGGGCAGAACTATGGCTACACCTTC. This translates into CAISEGQNYGYTF.

The V call is TRBV7-3, the J call TRBJ1-1; D possibly corresponds to TRBD1 (6 bases). The CDR3 totals 15 residues. The germline V and J ends were trimmed by 6 bases and 0 bases, with 14 bases remaining between them. Germline values: CDR1 SGHTA, CDR2 FQGTGA. Here the CDR3 reads CASRSQGSMNTEAFF. The CDR3 region has the DNA TGTGCCAGCAGGTCCCAGGGGAGCATGAACACTGAAGCTTTCTTT.

The chain uses TRBV13 and TRBJ2-3; D remains ambiguous. Germline CDR1 PRHDT, CDR2 FYEKMQ (reference sequence). The CDR3 runs to 14 residues. V lost 2 bases and J 0 bases, leaving 6 bases between the germline ends. CDR3 sequence (DNA): TGTGCCAGCAGCTTAAGCCCTAGCACAGATACGCAGTATTTT. This sequence encodes CASSLSPSTDTQYF.

This chain connects TRBV29-1 to TRBJ1-4; D might be TRBD1 (6 bases). Trimming left V 7 bases short and J 3 bases short, with 9 bases between. Germline V gives CDR1 SQVTM, CDR2 ANQGSEA. This CDR3 spans 12 amino acids. In DNA form, the CDR3 reads TGCAGCGGACAGGTAGCTAATGAAAAACTGTTTTTT. Amino acid sequence: CSGQVANEKLFF.

V gene TRBV5-6 combines with J gene TRBJ2-5; 7 bases fit TRBD2. The J segment lost 0 bases and the V segment lost 0 bases, leaving 2 bases of the junction unmatched. The CDR3 covers 15 residues. CDR1 is SGHDT, CDR2 YYEEEE, per germline. The CDR3 is CASSLERGYQETQYF. Written as DNA, the CDR3 is TGTGCCAGCAGCTTGGAGCGGGGTTACCAAGAGACCCAGTACTTC.

In regard to this clone: This sample also contains other DNA sequences that code for the same CDR3. This chain links TRBV15 with TRBJ2-5; D not resolved. V was trimmed by 0 bases and J by 3 bases, leaving 5 bases between them. CDR3 length: 13 residues. Per germline, CDR1 LNHNV and CDR2 YYDKDF (reference sequence). The CDR3 sequence: CATSRDREETQYF. The CDR3 DNA reads as TGTGCCACCAGCAGAGATAGGGAAGAGACCCAGTACTTC.

This clone was observed a few times. The V and J genes are TRBV19 and TRBJ1-1; TRBD1 agrees at 9 bases. The CDR3 has 16 residues. The V gene's germline CDR1 is LNHDA and CDR2 SQIVND (reference sequence). Trimming removed 7 bases from V and 0 bases from J; junction bases left unmatched: 9. The DNA of the CDR3 is TGTGCCAGTAATGTTAACAGGGGGCTTTTGAACACTGAAGCTTTCTTT. Translated: CASNVNRGLLNTEAFF.

The table lists this clone with a count of one. The CDR3 is CASSHPGPRGGTQYF. CDR3 coding DNA: TGCGCCAGCAGTCATCCGGGACCCAGAGGGGGGACCCAGTACTTC. This chain joins TRBV5-1 and TRBJ2-5; maybe TRBD1 (6 bases). V was cut by 5 bases and J by 7 bases, with 21 bases left in between. Germline V lookup: CDR1 SGHRS, CDR2 YFSETQ. There are 15 residues in the CDR3.

This sequence joins TRBV7-2 and TRBJ2-7, with D perhaps matching TRBD2 (5 bases). From germline, CDR1 is SGHTA and CDR2 FQGNSA. V lost 4 bases to trimming and J lost 1 base, with 17 bases between them. CDR3 length: 16 amino acids. CDR3 amino acids: CASSSRLGRMSYEQYF. As DNA, the CDR3 is TGTGCCAGCAGCTCGCGTCTGGGGAGAATGTCCTACGAGCAGTACTTC.

This sequence joins TRBV29-1 and TRBJ2-1, with 8 bases identical to TRBD1. CDR1 and CDR2 from the germline V gene are SQVTM and ANQGSEA. The CDR3 covers 10 residues. The V and J ends lost 7 bases and 12 bases, in that order; junction bases with no gene match: 5. CDR3 in DNA: TGCAGCGCAGAACAGGGGGGGCAGTTCTTC. Translating gives CSAEQGGQFF.

The chain uses TRBV5-1 and TRBJ2-7; tentative D call: TRBD1 (6 bases). V lost 0 bases to trimming and J lost 7 bases, with 14 bases between them. The CDR3 loop spans 14 amino acids. Germline CDR1 is SGHRS and CDR2 is YFSETQ. The CDR3, as DNA: TGCGCCAGCAGCTTGGAGGGACACCAGGTAGAGCAGTACTTC. Translated, it gives CASSLEGHQVEQYF. Full variable domain (remainder filled in from reference TRBV5-1 and TRBJ2-7): KAGVTQTPRYLIKTRGQQVTLSCSPISGHRSVSWYQQTPGQGLQFLFEYFSETQRNKGNFPGRFSGRQFSNSRSEMNVSTLELGDSALYLCASSLEGHQVEQYFGPGTRLTVT.

This clone came up a few times. J is TRBJ1-2 and V is TRBV19; no reliable D call. The CDR3 contains 12 residues. V was shortened by 3 bases and J by 7 bases, with 9 bases between the two germline ends. Germline values: CDR1 LNHDA, CDR2 SQIVND (reference sequence). The CDR3 DNA reads as TGTGCCAGTAGTATGCCAGGTCTTGGCTACACCTTC. This gives the protein CASSMPGLGYTF.

This rearrangement joins TRBV6-5 to TRBJ2-1, with D possibly TRBD1 on 5 matching bases. The CDR3 sequence is 15 residues long. V was cut by 0 bases and J by 5 bases, with 11 bases left in between. Germline V gene sequence: CDR1 MNHEY, CDR2 SVGAGI. For the CDR3, the DNA is TGTGCCAGCAGTTACTCCGTACAGGTTAACAATGAGCAGTTCTTC. Amino acid sequence: CASSYSVQVNNEQFF.

The chain is built from TRBV30 and TRBJ2-3, with D maybe TRBD2 (6 bases). Trimming pared 2 bases from V and 8 bases from J, leaving 14 bases between. Germline CDR1 and CDR2: GTSNPN and SVGIG (reference sequence). The CDR3 totals 13 residues. The CDR3 loop reads CAWSPARRGTQYF. For the CDR3, the DNA is TGTGCCTGGAGTCCCGCCCGGAGGGGTACGCAGTATTTT.

The chain has TRBV30 and TRBJ1-4, with 8 bases that match TRBD1. Trimming took 1 base from V and 7 from J; bases not matched to a gene: 8. Per germline, CDR1 GTSNPN and CDR2 SVGIG (reference sequence). The CDR3 is made up of 15 amino acids. For the CDR3, the DNA is TGTGCCTGGAGTGAGGACAGGGATCGAAGTGAAAAACTGTTTTTT. Translation: CAWSEDRDRSEKLFF.

The genes are TRBV11-2 and TRBJ2-5; D possibly corresponds to TRBD2 (5 bases). There are 15 residues in the CDR3. Trimming removed 5 bases at V and 1 base at J, with 14 bases between. The V gene's germline CDR1 is SGHAT and CDR2 FQNNGV. As DNA, the CDR3 is TGTGCCAGCAGCCTAATGGGCGGGCCCCAAGAGACCCAGTACTTC. Encoded protein: CASSLMGGPQETQYF.

The rearrangement joins TRBV7-3 to TRBJ2-1; tentative D call: TRBD1 (5 bases). The CDR3 covers 16 residues. The germline V and J ends were trimmed by 1 base and 0 bases, with 10 bases remaining between them. The germline V gene encodes CDR1 SGHTA and CDR2 FQGTGA. The CDR3 here is CASSLIGHSSYNEQFF. The CDR3 DNA reads as TGTGCCAGCAGCTTAATTGGACATAGCTCCTACAATGAGCAGTTCTTC.

The chain has TRBV29-1 and TRBJ1-4, with unresolved D. The CDR3 is 15 amino acids. V gave up 0 bases and J gave up 0 bases, with 8 bases separating them. Germline V CDR1 and CDR2: SQVTM, ANQGSEA. CDR3 nucleotide sequence: TGCAGCGTTGAAGATCAAACATCAACTAATGAAAAACTGTTTTTT. Amino acid sequence: CSVEDQTSTNEKLFF.

The chain combines TRBV27 with TRBJ1-4; maybe TRBD1 (5 bases). V gave up 5 bases and J gave up 5 bases, with 9 bases separating them. The CDR3 runs 13 residues. Germline V gene lookup returns CDR1 MNHEY and CDR2 SMNVEV (reference sequence). CDR3 DNA: TGTGCCAGCAGTCCGGGACGGAATGAAAAACTGTTTTTT. Residues: CASSPGRNEKLFF.

This clone was detected only a few times. This chain connects TRBV6-5 to TRBJ1-1, with unresolved D. Looked up from germline, CDR1 is MNHEY and CDR2 is SVGAGI. The CDR3 totals 15 residues. V was pared by 0 bases and J by 1 base, with 9 bases between. In nucleotides, the CDR3 is TGTGCCAGCAGTTACTCGGGGAGACCGAACACTGAAGCTTTCTTT. Residues: CASSYSGRPNTEAFF.

CDR3 amino acids: CASKEAGGPTDTQYF. CDR3 sequence (DNA): TGTGCCAGTAAAGAGGCGGGGGGGCCGACAGATACGCAGTATTTT. J is TRBJ2-3 and V is TRBV6-1, with 9 bases that match TRBD2. CDR1 and CDR2 from the germline V gene are MNHNS and SASEGT. The CDR3 is 15 amino acids. V lost 9 bases, J lost 3 bases, and 10 bases stayed unmatched.

This clone was seen only a few times. The V call is TRBV5-1, the J call TRBJ2-5; TRBD1 matches 7 bases. This CDR3 comprises 15 residues. CDR1 is SGHRS, CDR2 YFSETQ, per germline. Trimming took 4 bases from V and 1 from J; bases not matched to a gene: 7. The CDR3 coding sequence is TGCGCCAGCAGCACTTTACGGACAGGCCAAGAGACCCAGTACTTC. Amino acids: CASSTLRTGQETQYF.

J is TRBJ1-6 and V is TRBV6-5; D possibly corresponds to TRBD1 (6 bases). The CDR3 totals 14 residues. Looked up from germline, CDR1 is MNHEY and CDR2 is SVGAGI. The V end lost 0 bases, the J end lost 8 bases, and 8 bases lay between the germline ends. In DNA, the CDR3 is TGTGCCAGCAGTTACTCGTACAGGGATTCACCCCTCCACTTT. Translated: CASSYSYRDSPLHF.

This clone came up a few times. The chain combines TRBV5-1 with TRBJ2-5, with D possibly TRBD1 on 6 matching bases. The V and J ends lost 5 bases and 1 base respectively, with 15 bases between them. The CDR3 has 15 amino acids. The germline V gene has CDR1 SGHRS and CDR2 YFSETQ. CDR3 in DNA: TGCGCCAGCAGACCCCGAGAAGGGGGCCAAGAGACCCAGTACTTC. Protein sequence: CASRPREGGQETQYF.